This TCR beta chain stems from a study of blood T cell repertoires in COVID-19. Study-level information: Samples came from the United States, Italy and Spain, spanning acute and convalescent COVID-19.

Original processing notes: Scientists estimated how many nucleated cells there were by amplifying reference gene primers. TCRdb's table, derived via immunoSEQ multiplex PCR, lists solely in-frame clones and lacks some. The V and J calls and clone size come from that table; D and trimming were worked out from the DNA. The sample includes some 230,000 clones, roughly 90% of them seen just once. This CDR3 region has 15 residues. Trimming cost V 5 bases and J 3 bases; bases outside gene matches: 7. Germline-derived CDR1 and CDR2 are LNHDA and SQIVND (reference sequence). The rearrangement links TRBV19 to TRBJ1-2; TRBD1 matches 9 bases. The sample consisted of peripheral blood. The TCR comes from a man aged 30 to 39 who had recovered from COVID-19. This chain's CDR3 is CASSPGTGRDYGYTF. The CDR3 DNA reads TGTGCCAGTAGTCCCGGGACAGGGCGCGACTATGGCTACACCTTC.